This T cell receptor beta chain was obtained from a study of shared clonotypes between healthy human individuals. Unsorted samples used around 98 million PBMCs for genomic DNA. This CDR3 spans 17 amino acids. V lost 0 bases and J lost 0, with 12 bases in between. Germline assignment: CDR1 LGHNA and CDR2 YNFKEQ. The study's findings and limits: Blood alone was sampled, and tissue repertoires likely differ.

For this clone: Its antigen is as yet unknown.

Input per replicate PCR of unsorted PBMC was approximately 280 ng DNA, corresponding to roughly 28,000 T cell genomes. Repertoires were generated with immunoSEQ multiplex PCR, while TCRdb's copy carries only in-frame clones and drops some. The data contain fewer than 550,000 clones, roughly 79% of them singletons. This chain uses TRBV4-2 with TRBJ2-1; D perhaps matches TRBD2 (6 bases). The receptor was derived from a woman aged 40 to 50 in good health. Some clones in this sample may be carry-over from other donors' samples. The sequenced material came from PBMCs. For the CDR3, the DNA is TGTGCCAGCAGCCAAGATCTGGAGGGAGGCTCCTACAATGAGCAGTTCTTC. It encodes CASSQDLEGGSYNEQFF.